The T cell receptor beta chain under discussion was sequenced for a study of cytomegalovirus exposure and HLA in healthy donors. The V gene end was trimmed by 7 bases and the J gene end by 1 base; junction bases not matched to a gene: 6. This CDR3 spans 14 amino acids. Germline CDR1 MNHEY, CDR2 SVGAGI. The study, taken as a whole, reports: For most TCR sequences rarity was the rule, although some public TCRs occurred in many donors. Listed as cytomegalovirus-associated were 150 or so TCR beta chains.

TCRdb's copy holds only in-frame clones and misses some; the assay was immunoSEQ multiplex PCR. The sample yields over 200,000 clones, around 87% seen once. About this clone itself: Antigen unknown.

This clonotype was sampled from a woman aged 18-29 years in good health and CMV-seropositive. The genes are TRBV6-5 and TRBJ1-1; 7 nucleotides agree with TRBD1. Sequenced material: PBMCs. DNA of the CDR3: TGTGCCAGCATCCAGACAGGGACGAACACTGAAGCTTTCTTT. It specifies CASIQTGTNTEAFF.